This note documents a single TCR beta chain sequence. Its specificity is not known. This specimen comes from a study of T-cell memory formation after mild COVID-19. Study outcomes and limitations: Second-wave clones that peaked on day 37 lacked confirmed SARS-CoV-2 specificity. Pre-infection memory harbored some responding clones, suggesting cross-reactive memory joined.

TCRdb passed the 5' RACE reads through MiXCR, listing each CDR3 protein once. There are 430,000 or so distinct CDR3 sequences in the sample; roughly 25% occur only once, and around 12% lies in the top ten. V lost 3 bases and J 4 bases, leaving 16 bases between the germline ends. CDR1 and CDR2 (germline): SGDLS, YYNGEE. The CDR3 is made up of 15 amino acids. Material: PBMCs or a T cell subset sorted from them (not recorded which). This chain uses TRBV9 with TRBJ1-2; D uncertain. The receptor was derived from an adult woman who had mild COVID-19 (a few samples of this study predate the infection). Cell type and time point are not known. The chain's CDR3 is CASSATSRPGYGYTF. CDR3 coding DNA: TGTGCCAGCAGCGCGACCTCCCGGCCTGGCTATGGCTACACCTTC.